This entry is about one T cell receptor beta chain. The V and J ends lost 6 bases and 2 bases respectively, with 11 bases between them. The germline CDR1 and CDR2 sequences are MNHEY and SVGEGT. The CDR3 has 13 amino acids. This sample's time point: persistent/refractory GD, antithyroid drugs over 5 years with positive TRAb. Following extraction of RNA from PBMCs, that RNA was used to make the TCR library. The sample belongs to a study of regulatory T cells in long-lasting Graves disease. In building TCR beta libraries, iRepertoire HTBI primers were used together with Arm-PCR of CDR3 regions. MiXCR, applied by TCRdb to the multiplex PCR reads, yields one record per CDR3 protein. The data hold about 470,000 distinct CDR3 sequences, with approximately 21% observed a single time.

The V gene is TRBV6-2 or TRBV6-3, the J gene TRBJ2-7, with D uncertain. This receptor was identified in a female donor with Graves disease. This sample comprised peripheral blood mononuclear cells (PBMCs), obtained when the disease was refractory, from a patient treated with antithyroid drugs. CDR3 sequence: CASRPMGTYEQYF. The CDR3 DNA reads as TGTGCCAGCAGACCTATGGGTACCTACGAGCAGTACTTC.